This paragraph covers one TCR beta chain sequence. The specificity of this receptor is unknown. Per-nucleotide qualities are absent, and no much larger clonotype sits a single base away. Other DNA variants within this sample encode the same CDR3. This entry comes from a study of blood T cell repertoires in COVID-19 (dated by TCRdb to about 2020). Concerning the study at large: The collaborator samples originated in the United States, Italy and Spain and spanned the acute and convalescent phases of COVID-19. The prospective study material was composed of cDNA or gDNA derived from T cells, B-cell-depleted T cells, or PBMCs. Subjects who had been exposed to COVID-19, were actively infected with it, or had recovered from it provided the deeply sampled blood TCRbeta repertoires that made up the dataset. The repertoires were released in a freely available public database intended as a resource for research on the immune response to SARS-CoV-2. Samples came from the ongoing ImmuneRACE study (first 160 participants) plus 1,254 subjects from 6 global collaborators. Nearly every sample came with metadata listing a de-identified subject ID, COVID-19 status, age in years and sex. Where available, HLA class I and class II types were obtained from metadata supplied by the sample provider rather than from assay-based typing.

V is shortened by 4 bases, J by 1 base, and the region joining them spans 5 bases. The CDR3 runs 13 amino acids, cysteine and phenylalanine included. The read is trimmed to its CDR3 DNA, 39 bases read in frame from base 1. CDR1 and CDR2 (KGHDR, SFDVKD) derive from the germline V gene. At one collaborating source in Seattle, patients were enrolled during active infection and were followed longitudinally through the course of disease. Collaborating institutions collected whole blood in K2EDTA tubes following their own protocols. For TCRbeta analysis, collaborator samples were shipped as frozen whole blood, as isolated PBMCs, or as DNA extracted from either sample type. TCRbeta CDR3 regions were amplified from genomic DNA by means of the immunoSEQ Assay, a bias-controlled multiplex PCR. The original pipeline was this. The number of nucleated cells in each sample was estimated from the amplification of reference gene primers within the assay. To quantify the absolute abundance of each unique TCRbeta CDR3 rearrangement, sequence reads were collapsed and filtered. For each sample, productive Simpson clonality was calculated as the square root of Simpson's diversity index over productive rearrangements. Entries here come from immuneACCESS through TCRdb and include only in-frame sequences with V and J called. Some clones fail to appear in such tables; in the studies checked, an unresolved V gene covers under half of the shortfall, and the cause of the remainder is unknown. The V and J calls and clone size were taken over from that table, and D and trimming were inferred from the DNA. The sample table records about 230,000 clones; about nine tenths of these occur just once. Roughly 11% of the sample is in the top ten clones.

Summary of the overall study and its limitations: The quantity of clinical and demographic metadata differed by source and by participant and was supplied without curation.

The sequence was obtained from a man in his forties or fifties with COVID-19, enrolled during active disease. Source material: peripheral blood. The chain links TRBV24-1 with TRBJ2-3; the D segment could be TRBD2, given 5 matching bases. DNA sequence: TGTGCCACCAGTGAGGGAGGCACAGATACGCAGTATTTT. Its protein reads: CATSEGGTDTQYF.